What follows are 9 T cell receptor beta chains derived from one specimen sequenced in a study of post-analysis software for immune sequencing data. The study, taken as a whole, reports: Elevated frequency relative to controls characterized roughly 5 TRBV segments in patients, TRBV5-6, TRBV5-1 and TRBV20-1 among them.

cDNA libraries for TCR beta contained unique molecular identifiers. TCRdb recomputed calls from the PCR reads with MiXCR, one row per CDR3 protein. The table has hundreds of thousands of distinct CDR3 sequences, roughly 30% seen once. These receptors have no identified antigens. Sequenced: blood. These receptors all come from a girl between 10 and 17 years old with multiple sclerosis.

The chain carries TRBV4-1 and TRBJ2-1; D is unclear. CDR3 length: 15 residues. Germline V gene sequence: CDR1 MGHRA, CDR2 YSYEKL. The V gene lost 3 bases and the J gene lost 0 bases, with 9 bases spanning the gap. The CDR3 nucleotides are TGCGCCAGCAGCCACCGCTCGAGCTCCTACAATGAGCAGTTCTTC. Its protein product is CASSHRSSSYNEQFF.

This chain joins TRBV27 and TRBJ1-1; D remains ambiguous. Trimming cost V 6 bases and J 1 base, with 15 bases left between them. Germline assignment: CDR1 MNHEY and CDR2 SMNVEV (reference sequence). The CDR3 runs 15 residues. The CDR3 bases are TGTGCCAGCAGACCCGAAGGATCGGGGAACACTGAAGCTTTCTTT. This sequence encodes CASRPEGSGNTEAFF.

Comments on this clonotype: Germline is not matched at one junction end, which may reflect a read error. This chain connects TRBV20-1 to TRBJ2-3; D tentatively reads TRBD1 or TRBD2 (5 bases each). In germline, CDR1 is DFQATT, CDR2 SNEGSKA (reference sequence). This CDR3 contains 15 residues. CDR3 protein: CSTRLGSGNTDTQYF. In nucleotides, the CDR3 is TGCAGTACTAGATTGGGTTCAGGGAACACAGATACGCAGTATTTT.

The J gene is TRBJ1-5, the V gene TRBV6-1; D perhaps matches TRBD1 (5 bases). This CDR3 contains 13 residues. Germline lookup yields CDR1 MNHNS and CDR2 SASEGT. Trimming took off 7 bases at V and 6 bases at J, with 13 bases between the two ends. CDR3 in DNA: TGTGCCAGCACCCGAGGGGCTGGTCAGCCCCAGCATTTT. Translation gives CASTRGAGQPQHF.

This chain links TRBV12-3 or TRBV12-4 with TRBJ2-1; D possibly corresponds to TRBD1 (7 bases). The ends were cut back, 6 bases at V and 9 bases at J, with 18 bases in the middle. The CDR3 has 14 amino acids. The CDR3 protein is CASSPGDRGGEQFF. The CDR3, as DNA: TGTGCCAGCAGCCCGGGGGACAGAGGAGGTGAGCAGTTCTTC.

J is TRBJ2-7 and V is TRBV7-9; D gene unclear. The germline CDR1 and CDR2 sequences are SEHNR and FQNEAQ (reference sequence). This CDR3 spans 13 amino acids. V lost 5 bases and J lost 5, with 13 bases in between. The CDR3 here is CASSPSNLDEQYF. Written as DNA, the CDR3 is TGTGCCAGCAGCCCATCGAATTTAGACGAGCAGTACTTC.

This chain uses TRBV11-2 with TRBJ2-3; D is unresolved. The CDR3 loop spans 14 amino acids. The V gene lost 3 bases and the J gene lost 5 bases, with 12 bases spanning the gap. Germline V gene data show CDR1 as SGHAT and CDR2 as FQNNGV. CDR3 amino acids: CASSLNANLDTQYF. The CDR3 nucleotides are TGTGCCAGCAGCTTGAACGCGAACTTAGATACGCAGTATTTT.

This clonotype was observed a handful of times. The chain couples TRBV7-2 to TRBJ2-5; 8 nucleotides match TRBD2. The germline V gene encodes CDR1 SGHTA and CDR2 FQGNSA. J was trimmed by 11 bases and V by 5 bases; bases with no gene match: 16. The CDR3 has 15 amino acids. The CDR3 DNA is TGTGCCAGCAGCAACGAGGTCCCAGGACTAGCCTCGCAGTACTTC. As protein: CASSNEVPGLASQYF.

The gene calls are TRBV7-2 and TRBJ1-1; TRBD1 might be the D (6 bases). Trimming took 1 base from V and 1 from J, leaving 13 bases between them. Germline assignment: CDR1 SGHTA and CDR2 FQGNSA. The CDR3 extends over 16 amino acids. CDR3 protein: CASSLVSTGRNTEAFF. The CDR3 DNA reads as TGTGCCAGCAGCTTAGTCTCCACAGGGCGGAACACTGAAGCTTTCTTT. The variable domain in full, completed from reference TRBV7-2 and TRBJ1-1, reads GAGVSQSPSNKVTEKGKDVELRCDPISGHTALYWYRQSLGQGLEFLIYFQGNSAPDKSGLPSDRFSAERTGGSVSTLTIQRTQQEDSAVYLCASSLVSTGRNTEAFFGQGTRLTVV.